This T cell receptor (beta chain) was observed in a study of early T cells in non-severe SARS-CoV-2 infection. The CDR3 has 14 residues. Germline V gives CDR1 LNHNV, CDR2 YYDKDF (reference sequence). Trimming took off 2 bases at V and 1 base at J, with 8 bases between the two ends. A single record per CDR3 protein comes from TCRdb applying MiXCR to the 5' RACE reads. The table shows around 40,000 distinct CDR3 sequences, with roughly 10% occurring only once. This clonotype was counted many times. Its target is unknown. Study-level findings and limits: VDJdb-based matching was biased toward anti-spike CD8 responses and missed private and CD4 specificities.

This TCR derives from an adult who was a healthcare worker with PCR-confirmed SARS-CoV-2 infection or an uninfected control (not recorded which). The source material was whole blood. This chain uses TRBV15 with TRBJ1-1, with D unresolved. The CDR3 spells CATSRRAENTEAFF. The CDR3 region has the DNA TGTGCCACCAGCAGAAGGGCAGAGAACACTGAAGCTTTCTTT.